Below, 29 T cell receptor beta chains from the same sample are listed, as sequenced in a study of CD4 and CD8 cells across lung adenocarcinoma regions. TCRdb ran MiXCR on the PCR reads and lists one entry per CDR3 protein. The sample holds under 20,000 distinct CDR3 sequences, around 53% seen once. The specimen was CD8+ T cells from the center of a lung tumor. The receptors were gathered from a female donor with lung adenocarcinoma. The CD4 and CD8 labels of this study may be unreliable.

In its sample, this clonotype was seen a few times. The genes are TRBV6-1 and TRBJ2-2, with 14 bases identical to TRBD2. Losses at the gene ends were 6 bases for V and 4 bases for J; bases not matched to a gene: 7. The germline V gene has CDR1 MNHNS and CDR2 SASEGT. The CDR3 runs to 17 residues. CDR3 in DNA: TGTGCCAGCAGGCGACTAGCGGGGGGGCTGGGCACCGGGGAGCTGTTTTTT. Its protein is CASRRLAGGLGTGELFF.

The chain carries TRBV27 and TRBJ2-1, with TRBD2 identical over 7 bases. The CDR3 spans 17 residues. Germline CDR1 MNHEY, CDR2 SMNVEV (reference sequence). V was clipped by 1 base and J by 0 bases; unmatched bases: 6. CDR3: CASSLFGTTYSYNEQFF. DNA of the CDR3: TGTGCCAGCAGTTTATTTGGGACTACCTACTCCTACAATGAGCAGTTCTTC.

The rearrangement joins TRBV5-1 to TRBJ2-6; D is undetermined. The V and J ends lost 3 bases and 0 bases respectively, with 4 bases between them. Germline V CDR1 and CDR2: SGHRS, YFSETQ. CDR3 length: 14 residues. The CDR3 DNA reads TGCGCCAGCAGCTCCAACTCTGGGGCCAACGTCCTGACTTTC. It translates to CASSSNSGANVLTF.

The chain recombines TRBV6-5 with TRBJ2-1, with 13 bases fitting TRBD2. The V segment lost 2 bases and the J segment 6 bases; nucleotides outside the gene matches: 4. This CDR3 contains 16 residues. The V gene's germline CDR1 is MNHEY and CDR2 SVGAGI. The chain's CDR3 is CASSYRTSGRSNEQFF. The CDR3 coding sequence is TGTGCCAGCAGTTACCGGACTAGCGGGAGATCCAATGAGCAGTTCTTC.

DNA for the CDR3: TGTGCCAGCAGTTACTCCAGGGGCACTGGCTACACCTTC. Its translation is CASSYSRGTGYTF. The rearrangement joins TRBV6-5 to TRBJ1-2, with a possible D match to TRBD1 (6 bases). The V gene's germline CDR1 is MNHEY and CDR2 SVGAGI. V was pared by 0 bases and J by 7 bases, with 9 bases between. The CDR3 length is 13 residues.

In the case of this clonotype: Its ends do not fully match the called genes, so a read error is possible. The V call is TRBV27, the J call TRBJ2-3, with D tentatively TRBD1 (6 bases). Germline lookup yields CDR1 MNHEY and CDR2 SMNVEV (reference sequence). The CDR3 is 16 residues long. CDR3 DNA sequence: TGTGCCAGCACCGCTTGGGGGCAGACAGCCACAGATACGCAGTATTTC. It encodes CASTAWGQTATDTQYF.

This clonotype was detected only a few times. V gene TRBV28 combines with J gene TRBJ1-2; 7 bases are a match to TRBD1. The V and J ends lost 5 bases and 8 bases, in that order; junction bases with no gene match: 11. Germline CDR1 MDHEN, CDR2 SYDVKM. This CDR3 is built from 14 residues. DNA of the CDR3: TGTGCCAGCAGTACGAACAGGGGATCGTGGGGCTACACCTTC. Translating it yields CASSTNRGSWGYTF.

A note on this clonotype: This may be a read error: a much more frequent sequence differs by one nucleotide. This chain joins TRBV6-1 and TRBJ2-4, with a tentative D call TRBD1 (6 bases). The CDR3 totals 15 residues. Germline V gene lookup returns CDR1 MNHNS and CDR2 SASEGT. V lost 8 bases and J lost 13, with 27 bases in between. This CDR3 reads CASQPMTGGRNEQYF. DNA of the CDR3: TGTGCCAGCCAGCCGATGACAGGTGGAAGGAATGAGCAGTACTTC.

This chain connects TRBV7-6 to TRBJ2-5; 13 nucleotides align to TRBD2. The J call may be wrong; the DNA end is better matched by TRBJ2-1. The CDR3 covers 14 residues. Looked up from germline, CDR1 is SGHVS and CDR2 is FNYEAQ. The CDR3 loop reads CASRPGLAGDEQFF. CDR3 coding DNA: TGTGCCAGCAGACCCGGACTAGCGGGGGATGAGCAGTTCTTC.

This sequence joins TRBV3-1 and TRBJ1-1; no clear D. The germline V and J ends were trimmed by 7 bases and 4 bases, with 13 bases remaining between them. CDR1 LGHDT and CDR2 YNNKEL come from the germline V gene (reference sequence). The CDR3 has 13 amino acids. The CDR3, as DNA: TGTGCCAGCACCTCAACGGGTGGCACTGAAGCTTTCTTT. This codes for CASTSTGGTEAFF.

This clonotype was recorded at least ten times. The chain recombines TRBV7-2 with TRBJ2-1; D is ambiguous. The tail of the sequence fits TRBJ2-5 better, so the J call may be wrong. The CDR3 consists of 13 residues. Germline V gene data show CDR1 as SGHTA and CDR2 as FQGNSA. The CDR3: CASSYYLQETQYF. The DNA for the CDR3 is TGTGCCAGCAGCTACTACTTACAAGAGACCCAGTACTTC.

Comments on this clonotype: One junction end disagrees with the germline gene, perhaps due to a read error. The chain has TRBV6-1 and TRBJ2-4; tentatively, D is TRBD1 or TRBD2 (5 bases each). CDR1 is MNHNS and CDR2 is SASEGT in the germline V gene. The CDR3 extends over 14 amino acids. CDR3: CAGSGRGAKNIQYF. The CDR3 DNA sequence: TGTGCCGGCTCGGGGCGCGGAGCCAAAAACATTCAGTACTTT.

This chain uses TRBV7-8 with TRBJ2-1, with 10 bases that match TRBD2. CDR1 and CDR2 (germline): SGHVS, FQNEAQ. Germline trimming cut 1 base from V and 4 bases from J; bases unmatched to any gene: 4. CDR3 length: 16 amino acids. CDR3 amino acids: CASSLEAGGLYNEQFF. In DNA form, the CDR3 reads TGTGCCAGCAGCTTAGAAGCGGGAGGGTTATACAATGAGCAGTTCTTC.

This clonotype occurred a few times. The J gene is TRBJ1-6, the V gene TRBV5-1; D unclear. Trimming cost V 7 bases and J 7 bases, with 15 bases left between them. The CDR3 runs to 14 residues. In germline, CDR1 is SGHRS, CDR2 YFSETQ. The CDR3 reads CASGLDGVNSPLHF. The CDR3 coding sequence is TGCGCCAGCGGACTAGACGGAGTAAATTCACCCCTCCACTTT.

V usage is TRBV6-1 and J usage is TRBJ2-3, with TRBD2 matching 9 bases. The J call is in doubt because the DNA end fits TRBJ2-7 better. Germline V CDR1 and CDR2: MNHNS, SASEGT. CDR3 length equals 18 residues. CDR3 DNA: TGTGCCAGCAGTCGCGCACGAGCGGGAGGCCCTCACCAAGATACGCAGTACTTC. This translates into CASSRARAGGPHQDTQYF.

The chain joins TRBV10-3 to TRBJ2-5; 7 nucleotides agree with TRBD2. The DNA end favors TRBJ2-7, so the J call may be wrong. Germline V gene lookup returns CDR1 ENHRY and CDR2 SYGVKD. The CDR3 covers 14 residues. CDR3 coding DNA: TGTGCCATCAGGGGGGGGAAGAGTGGCTACGAGCAGTACTTC. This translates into CAIRGGKSGYEQYF.

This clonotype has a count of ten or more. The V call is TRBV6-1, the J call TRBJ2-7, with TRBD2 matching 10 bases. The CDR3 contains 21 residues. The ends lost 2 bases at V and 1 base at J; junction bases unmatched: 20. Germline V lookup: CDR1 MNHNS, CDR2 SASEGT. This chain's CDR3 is CASSESSGGRGLSGGSYEQYF. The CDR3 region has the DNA TGTGCCAGCAGTGAATCGTCTGGGGGCAGGGGACTTAGCGGGGGGTCCTACGAGCAGTACTTC.

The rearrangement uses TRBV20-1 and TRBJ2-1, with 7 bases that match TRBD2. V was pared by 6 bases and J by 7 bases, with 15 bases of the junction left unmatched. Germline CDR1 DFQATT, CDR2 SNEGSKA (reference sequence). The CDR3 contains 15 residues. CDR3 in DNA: TGCAGTGCCCTCCCGGTGAGCGGGATCAGAAATGAGCAGTTCTTC. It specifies CSALPVSGIRNEQFF.

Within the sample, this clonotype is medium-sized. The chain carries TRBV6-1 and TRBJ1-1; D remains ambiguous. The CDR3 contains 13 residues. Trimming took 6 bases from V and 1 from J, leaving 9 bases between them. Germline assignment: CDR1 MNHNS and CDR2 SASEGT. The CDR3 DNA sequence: TGTGCCAGCAGAGGCAAAGAGAACACTGAAGCTTTCTTT. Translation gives CASRGKENTEAFF.

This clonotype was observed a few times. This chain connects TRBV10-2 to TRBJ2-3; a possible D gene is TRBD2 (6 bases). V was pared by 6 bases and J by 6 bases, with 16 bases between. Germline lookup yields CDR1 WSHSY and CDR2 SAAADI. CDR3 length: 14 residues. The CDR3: CASSESGWGDTQYF. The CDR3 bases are TGCGCCAGCAGCGAAAGCGGGTGGGGGGATACGCAGTATTTT.

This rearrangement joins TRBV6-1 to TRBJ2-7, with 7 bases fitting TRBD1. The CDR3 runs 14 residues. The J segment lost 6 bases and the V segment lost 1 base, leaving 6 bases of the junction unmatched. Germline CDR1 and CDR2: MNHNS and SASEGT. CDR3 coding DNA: TGTGCCAGCAGTGAAGGGGTGAGGGGGCCCGAGCAGTACTTC. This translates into CASSEGVRGPEQYF.

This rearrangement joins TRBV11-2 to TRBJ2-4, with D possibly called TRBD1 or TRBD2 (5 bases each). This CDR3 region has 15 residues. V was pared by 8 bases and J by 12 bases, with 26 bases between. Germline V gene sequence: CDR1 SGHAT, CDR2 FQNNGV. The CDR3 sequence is CASGSGAWAKNTQYF. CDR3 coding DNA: TGTGCCAGCGGCTCCGGGGCGTGGGCCAAAAATACTCAGTACTTC.

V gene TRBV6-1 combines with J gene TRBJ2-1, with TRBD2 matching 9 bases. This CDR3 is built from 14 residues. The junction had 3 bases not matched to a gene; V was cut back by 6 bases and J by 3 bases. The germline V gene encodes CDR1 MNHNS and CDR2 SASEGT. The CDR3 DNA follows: TGTGCCAGCAGCCCGACTAGCGGCTACAATGAGCAGTTCTTC. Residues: CASSPTSGYNEQFF.

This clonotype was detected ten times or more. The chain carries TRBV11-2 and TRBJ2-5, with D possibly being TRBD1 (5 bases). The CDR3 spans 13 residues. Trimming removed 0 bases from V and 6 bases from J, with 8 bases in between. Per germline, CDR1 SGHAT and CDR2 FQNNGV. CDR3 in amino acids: CASSLDLGQTQYF. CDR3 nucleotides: TGTGCCAGCAGCTTAGATCTGGGGCAGACCCAGTACTTC.

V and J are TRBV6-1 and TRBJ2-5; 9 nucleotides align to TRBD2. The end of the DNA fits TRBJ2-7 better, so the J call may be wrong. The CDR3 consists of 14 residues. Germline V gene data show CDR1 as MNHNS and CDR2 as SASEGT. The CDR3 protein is CASRGRGGTYEQYF. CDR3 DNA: TGTGCCAGCAGAGGGCGGGGGGGCACTTACGAGCAGTACTTC.

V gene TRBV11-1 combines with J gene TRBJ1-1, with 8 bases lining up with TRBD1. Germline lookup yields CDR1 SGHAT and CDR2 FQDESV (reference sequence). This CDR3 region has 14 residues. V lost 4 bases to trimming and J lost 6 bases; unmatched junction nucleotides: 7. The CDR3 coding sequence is TGTGCCAGCAGCTCAGGACAGGGCGGTGCTGAAGCTTTCTTT. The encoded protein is CASSSGQGGAEAFF.

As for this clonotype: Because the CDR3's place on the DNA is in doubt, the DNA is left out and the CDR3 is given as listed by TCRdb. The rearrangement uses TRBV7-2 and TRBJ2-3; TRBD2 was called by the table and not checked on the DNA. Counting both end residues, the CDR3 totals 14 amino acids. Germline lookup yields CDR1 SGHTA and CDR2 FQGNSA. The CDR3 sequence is CASWGRGAKNTQYF.

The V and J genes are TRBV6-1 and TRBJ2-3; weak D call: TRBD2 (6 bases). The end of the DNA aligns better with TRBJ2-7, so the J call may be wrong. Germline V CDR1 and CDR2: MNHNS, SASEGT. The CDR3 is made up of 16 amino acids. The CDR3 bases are TGTGCGTGCAGAGTCTCGGGGCGGGAAGACACAGATACGCAGTACTTC. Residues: CACRVSGREDTDTQYF.

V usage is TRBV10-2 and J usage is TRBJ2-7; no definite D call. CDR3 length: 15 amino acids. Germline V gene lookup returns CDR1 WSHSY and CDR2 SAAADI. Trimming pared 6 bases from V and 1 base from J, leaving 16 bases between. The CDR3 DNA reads TGCGCCAGCAGCGAGGCTACGGCCACGTCCTACGAGCAGTACTTC. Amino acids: CASSEATATSYEQYF.